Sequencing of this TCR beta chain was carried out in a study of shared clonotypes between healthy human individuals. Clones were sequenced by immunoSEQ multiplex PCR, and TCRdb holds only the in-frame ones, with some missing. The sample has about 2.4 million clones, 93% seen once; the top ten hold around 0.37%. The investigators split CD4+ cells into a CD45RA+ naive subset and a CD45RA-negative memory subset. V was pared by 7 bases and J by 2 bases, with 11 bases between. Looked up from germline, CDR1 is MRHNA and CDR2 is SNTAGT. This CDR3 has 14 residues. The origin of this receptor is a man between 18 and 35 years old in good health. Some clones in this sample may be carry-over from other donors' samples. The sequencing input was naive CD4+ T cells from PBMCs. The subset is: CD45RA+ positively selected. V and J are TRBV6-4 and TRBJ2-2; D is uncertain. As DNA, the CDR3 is TGTGCCAGCAAGGCGCAACGAAACACCGGGGAGCTGTTTTTT. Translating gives CASKAQRNTGELFF.